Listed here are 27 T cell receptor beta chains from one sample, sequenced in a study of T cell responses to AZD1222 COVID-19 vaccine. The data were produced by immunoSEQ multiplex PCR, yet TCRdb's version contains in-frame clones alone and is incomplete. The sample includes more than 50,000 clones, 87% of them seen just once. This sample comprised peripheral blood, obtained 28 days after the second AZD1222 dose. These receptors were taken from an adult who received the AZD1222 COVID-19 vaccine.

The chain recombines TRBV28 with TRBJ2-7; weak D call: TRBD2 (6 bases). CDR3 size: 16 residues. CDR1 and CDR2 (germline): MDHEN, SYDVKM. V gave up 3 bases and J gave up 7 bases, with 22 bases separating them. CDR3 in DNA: TGTGCCAGCAGTTTTGGGAGGCCCCCGACTCAAGGGGAGCAGTACTTC. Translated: CASSFGRPPTQGEQYF.

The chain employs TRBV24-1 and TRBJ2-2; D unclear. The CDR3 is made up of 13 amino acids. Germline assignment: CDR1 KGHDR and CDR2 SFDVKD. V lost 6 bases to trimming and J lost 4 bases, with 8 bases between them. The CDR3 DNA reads TGTGCCACCAGTTGGGCCCGCACCGGGGAGCTGTTTTTT. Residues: CATSWARTGELFF.

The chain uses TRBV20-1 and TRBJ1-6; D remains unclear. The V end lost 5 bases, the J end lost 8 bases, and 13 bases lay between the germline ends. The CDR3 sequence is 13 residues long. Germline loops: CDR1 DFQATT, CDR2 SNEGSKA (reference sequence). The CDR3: CSAGGKGYSPLHF. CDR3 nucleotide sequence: TGCAGTGCTGGTGGGAAGGGATATTCACCCCTCCACTTT.

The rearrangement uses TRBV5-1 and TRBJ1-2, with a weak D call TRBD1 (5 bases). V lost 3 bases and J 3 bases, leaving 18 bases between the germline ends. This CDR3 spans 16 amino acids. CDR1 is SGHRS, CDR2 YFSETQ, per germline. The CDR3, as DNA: TGCGCCAGCAGCTCGTACCCGTACGGGGACGACTATGGCTACACCTTC. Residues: CASSSYPYGDDYGYTF.

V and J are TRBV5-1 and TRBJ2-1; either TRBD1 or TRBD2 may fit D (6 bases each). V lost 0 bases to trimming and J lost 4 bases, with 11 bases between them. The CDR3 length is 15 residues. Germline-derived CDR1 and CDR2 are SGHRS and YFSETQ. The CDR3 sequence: CASSLAGDFYNEQFF. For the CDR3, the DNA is TGCGCCAGCAGCTTGGCAGGGGACTTTTACAATGAGCAGTTCTTC. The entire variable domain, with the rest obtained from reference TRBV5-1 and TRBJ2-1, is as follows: KAGVTQTPRYLIKTRGQQVTLSCSPISGHRSVSWYQQTPGQGLQFLFEYFSETQRNKGNFPGRFSGRQFSNSRSEMNVSTLELGDSALYLCASSLAGDFYNEQFFGPGTRLTVL.

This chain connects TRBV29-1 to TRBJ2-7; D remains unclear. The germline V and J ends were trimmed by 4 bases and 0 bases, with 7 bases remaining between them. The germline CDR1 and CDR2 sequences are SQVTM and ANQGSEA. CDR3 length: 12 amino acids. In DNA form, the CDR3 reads TGCAGCGTTGGCGATAACTCCTACGAGCAGTACTTC. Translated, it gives CSVGDNSYEQYF.

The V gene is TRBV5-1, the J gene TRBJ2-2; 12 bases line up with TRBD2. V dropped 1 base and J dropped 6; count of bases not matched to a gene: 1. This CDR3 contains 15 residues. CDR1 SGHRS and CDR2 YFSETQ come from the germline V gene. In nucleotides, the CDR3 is TGCGCCAGCAGCTTGCCTAGCGGGAGGGCCGGGGAGCTGTTTTTT. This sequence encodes CASSLPSGRAGELFF.

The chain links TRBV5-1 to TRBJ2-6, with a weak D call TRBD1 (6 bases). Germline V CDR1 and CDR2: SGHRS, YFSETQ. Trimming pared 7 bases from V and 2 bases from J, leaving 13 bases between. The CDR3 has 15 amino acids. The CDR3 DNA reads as TGCGCCAGCTCTCCAACAGGGACTGGGGCCAACGTCCTGACTTTC. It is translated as CASSPTGTGANVLTF.

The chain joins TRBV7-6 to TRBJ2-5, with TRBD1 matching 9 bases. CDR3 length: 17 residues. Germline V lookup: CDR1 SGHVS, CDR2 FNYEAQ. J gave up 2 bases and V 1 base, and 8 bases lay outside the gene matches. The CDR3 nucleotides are TGTGCCAGCAGCTTAGACACAGGGGGCTTTGGTCAAGAGACCCAGTACTTC. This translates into CASSLDTGGFGQETQYF. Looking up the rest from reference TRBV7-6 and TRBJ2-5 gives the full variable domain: GAGVSQSPRYKVTKRGQDVALRCDPISGHVSLYWYRQALGQGPEFLTYFNYEAQQDKSGLPNDRFSAERPEGSISTLTIQRTEQRDSAMYRCASSLDTGGFGQETQYFGPGTRLLVL.

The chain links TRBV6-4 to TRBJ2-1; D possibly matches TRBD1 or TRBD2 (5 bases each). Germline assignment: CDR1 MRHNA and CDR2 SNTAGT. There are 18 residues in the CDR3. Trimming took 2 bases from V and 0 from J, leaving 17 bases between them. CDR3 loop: CASSDEPGPVSSYNEQFF. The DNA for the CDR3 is TGTGCCAGCAGTGACGAACCGGGACCCGTCAGCTCCTACAATGAGCAGTTCTTC.

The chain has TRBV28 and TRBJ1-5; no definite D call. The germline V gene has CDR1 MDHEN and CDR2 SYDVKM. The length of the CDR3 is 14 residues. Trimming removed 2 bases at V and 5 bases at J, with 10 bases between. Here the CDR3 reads CASSLGVVDQPQHF. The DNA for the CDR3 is TGTGCCAGCAGTTTAGGTGTGGTCGATCAGCCCCAGCATTTT. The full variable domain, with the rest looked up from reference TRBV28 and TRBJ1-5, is DVKVTQSSRYLVKRTGEKVFLECVQDMDHENMFWYRQDPGLGLRLIYFSYDVKMKEKGDIPEGYSVSREKKERFSLILESASTNQTSMYLCASSLGVVDQPQHFGDGTRLSIL.

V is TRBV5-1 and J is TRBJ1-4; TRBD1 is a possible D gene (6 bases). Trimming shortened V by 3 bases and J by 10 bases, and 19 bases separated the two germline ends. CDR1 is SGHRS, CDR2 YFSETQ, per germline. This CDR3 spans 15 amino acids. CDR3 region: CASSSGLQGGGKLFF. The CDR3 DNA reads TGCGCCAGCAGCTCTGGTTTACAGGGAGGTGGAAAACTGTTTTTT.

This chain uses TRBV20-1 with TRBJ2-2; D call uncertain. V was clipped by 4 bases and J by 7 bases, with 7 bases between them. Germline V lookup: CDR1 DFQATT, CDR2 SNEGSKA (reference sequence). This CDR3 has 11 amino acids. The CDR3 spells CSAIRRGELFF. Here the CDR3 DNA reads TGCAGTGCTATCCGTCGCGGGGAGCTGTTTTTT.

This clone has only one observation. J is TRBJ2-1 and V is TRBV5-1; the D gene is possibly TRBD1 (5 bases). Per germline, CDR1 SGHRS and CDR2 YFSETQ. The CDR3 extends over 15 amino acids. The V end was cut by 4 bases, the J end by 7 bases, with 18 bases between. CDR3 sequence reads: CASSAIGATVNEQFF. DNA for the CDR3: TGCGCCAGCAGCGCGATAGGGGCCACCGTAAATGAGCAGTTCTTC.

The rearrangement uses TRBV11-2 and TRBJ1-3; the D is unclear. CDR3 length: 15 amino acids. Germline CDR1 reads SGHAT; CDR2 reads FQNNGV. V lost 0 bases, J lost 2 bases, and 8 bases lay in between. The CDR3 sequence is CASSLDRAAGNTIYF. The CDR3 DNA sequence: TGTGCCAGCAGCTTAGATCGGGCAGCTGGAAACACCATATATTTT.

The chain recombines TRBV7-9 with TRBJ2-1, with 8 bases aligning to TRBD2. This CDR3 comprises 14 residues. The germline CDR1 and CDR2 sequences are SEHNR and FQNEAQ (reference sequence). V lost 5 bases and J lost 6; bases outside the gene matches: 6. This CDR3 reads CASSLSSGPNEQFF. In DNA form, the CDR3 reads TGTGCCAGCAGCCTGTCTAGCGGGCCCAATGAGCAGTTCTTC.

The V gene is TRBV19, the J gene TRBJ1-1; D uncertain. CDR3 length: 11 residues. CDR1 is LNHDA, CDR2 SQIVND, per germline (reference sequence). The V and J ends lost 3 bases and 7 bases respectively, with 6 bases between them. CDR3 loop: CASSMMGEAFF. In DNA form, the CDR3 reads TGTGCCAGTAGTATGATGGGTGAAGCTTTCTTT.

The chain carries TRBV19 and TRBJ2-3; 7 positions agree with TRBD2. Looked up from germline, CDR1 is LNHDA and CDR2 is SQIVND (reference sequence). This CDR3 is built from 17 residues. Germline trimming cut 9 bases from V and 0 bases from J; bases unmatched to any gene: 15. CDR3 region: CASSSLVGGGSTDTQYF. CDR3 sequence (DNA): TGTGCCAGCTCAAGTCTTGTCGGCGGGGGAAGCACAGATACGCAGTATTTT.

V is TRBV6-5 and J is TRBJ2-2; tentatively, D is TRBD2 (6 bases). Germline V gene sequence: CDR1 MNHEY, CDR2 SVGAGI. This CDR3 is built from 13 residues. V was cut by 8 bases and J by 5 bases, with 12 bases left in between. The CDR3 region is CASYGGVTGELFF. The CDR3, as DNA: TGTGCCAGCTACGGGGGAGTTACCGGGGAGCTGTTTTTT.

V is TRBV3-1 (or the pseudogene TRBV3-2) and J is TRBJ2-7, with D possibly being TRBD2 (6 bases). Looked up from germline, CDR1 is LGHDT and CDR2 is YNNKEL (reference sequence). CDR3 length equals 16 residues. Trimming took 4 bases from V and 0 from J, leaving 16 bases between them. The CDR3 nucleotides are TGTGCCAGCAGCCCAGGTCGGGTAGCGGCCTCCTACGAGCAGTACTTC. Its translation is CASSPGRVAASYEQYF.

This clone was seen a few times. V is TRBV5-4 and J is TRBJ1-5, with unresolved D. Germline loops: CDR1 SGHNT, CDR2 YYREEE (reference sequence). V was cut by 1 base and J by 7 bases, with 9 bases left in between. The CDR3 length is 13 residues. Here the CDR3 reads CASSLSPGQPQHF. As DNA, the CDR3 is TGTGCCAGCAGCTTGAGCCCGGGGCAGCCCCAGCATTTT.

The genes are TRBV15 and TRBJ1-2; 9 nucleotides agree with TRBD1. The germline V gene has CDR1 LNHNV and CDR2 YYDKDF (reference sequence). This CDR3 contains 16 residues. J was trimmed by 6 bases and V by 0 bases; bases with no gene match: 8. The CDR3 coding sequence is TGTGCCACCAGCAGAGACATCGACGGGACAGGGAATGGCTACACCTTC. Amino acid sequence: CATSRDIDGTGNGYTF.

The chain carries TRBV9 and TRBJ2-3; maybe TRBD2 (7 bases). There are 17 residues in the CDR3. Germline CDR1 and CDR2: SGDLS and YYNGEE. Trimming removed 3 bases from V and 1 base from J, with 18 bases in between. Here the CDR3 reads CASSGLGGESGTDTQYF. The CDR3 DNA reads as TGTGCCAGCAGCGGCTTAGGGGGGGAGTCGGGCACAGATACGCAGTATTTT.

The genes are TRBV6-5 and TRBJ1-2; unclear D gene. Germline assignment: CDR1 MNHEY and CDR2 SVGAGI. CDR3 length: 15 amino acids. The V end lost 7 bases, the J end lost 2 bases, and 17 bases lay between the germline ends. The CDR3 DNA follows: TGTGCCAGCAAAACGTCGGGTGAGGGAAACTATGGCTACACCTTC. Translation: CASKTSGEGNYGYTF.

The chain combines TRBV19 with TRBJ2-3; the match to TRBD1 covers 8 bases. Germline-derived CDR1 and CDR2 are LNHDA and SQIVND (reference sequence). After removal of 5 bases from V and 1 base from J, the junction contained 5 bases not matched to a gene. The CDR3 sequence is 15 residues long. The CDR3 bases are TGTGCCAGTAGTCAGGGGGCGCGAGGCACAGATACGCAGTATTTT. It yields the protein CASSQGARGTDTQYF. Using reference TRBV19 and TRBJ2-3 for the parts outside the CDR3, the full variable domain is DGGITQSPKYLFRKEGQNVTLSCEQNLNHDAMYWYRQDPGQGLRLIYYSQIVNDFQKGDIAEGYSVSREKKESFPLTVTSAQKNPTAFYLCASSQGARGTDTQYFGPGTRLTVL.

The DNA for the CDR3 is TGTGCCATCAGTGAGTCGGCCCCCAATCAGCCCCAGCATTTT. As protein: CAISESAPNQPQHF. The chain recombines TRBV10-3 with TRBJ1-5; no definite D call. CDR3 length: 14 amino acids. V dropped 0 bases and J dropped 3 bases, with 6 bases sitting between them. Germline V gene sequence: CDR1 ENHRY, CDR2 SYGVKD.

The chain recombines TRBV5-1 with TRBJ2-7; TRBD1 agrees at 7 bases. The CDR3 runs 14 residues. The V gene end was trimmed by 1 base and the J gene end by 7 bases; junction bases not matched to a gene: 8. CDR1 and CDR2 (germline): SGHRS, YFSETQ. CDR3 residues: CASSLRDSQLEQYF. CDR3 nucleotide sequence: TGCGCCAGCAGCTTGCGGGACAGTCAACTGGAGCAGTACTTC. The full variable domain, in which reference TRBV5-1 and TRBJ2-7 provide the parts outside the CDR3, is KAGVTQTPRYLIKTRGQQVTLSCSPISGHRSVSWYQQTPGQGLQFLFEYFSETQRNKGNFPGRFSGRQFSNSRSEMNVSTLELGDSALYLCASSLRDSQLEQYFGPGTRLTVT.